This is a list of T cell receptor beta chains from one sample in a study of cytomegalovirus exposure and HLA in healthy donors. Clones were sequenced by immunoSEQ multiplex PCR, and TCRdb holds only the in-frame ones, with some missing. The table lists 200,000 to 300,000 clones, about three quarters of them singletons. Sequencing used PBMCs. All receptors derive from a boy between 10 and 17 years old in good health and CMV-seronegative. Both conserved end residues are part of each CDR3.

j_call v_call cdr3_aa
TRBJ2-6 TRBV5-1 CASSLVGTGGAGANVLTF
TRBJ2-1 TRBV5-4 CASSLSSRSYNEQFF
TRBJ1-1 TRBV6-5 CASSPQGNTEAFF
TRBJ1-1 TRBV2 CASRGGTGGELGNTEAFF
TRBJ1-1 TRBV6-5 CASSPQGGEAFF
NA TRBV5-4 CASSFTGIDEQYF
TRBJ1-1 TRBV6-6 CASSYSQGACEAFF
TRBJ2-1 TRBV30 CAWSSTGYNEQFF
TRBJ1-2 TRBV5-5 CASSLQGAGYGYTF
TRBJ1-1 TRBV10-2 CASRTAGNTEAFF
TRBJ2-5 TRBV25-1 CASRGDRGPETQYF
TRBJ2-1 TRBV5-4 CASSSFWLNEQFF
TRBJ1-1 TRBV5-1 CASSLAQGAHTEAFF
TRBJ1-6 TRBV30 CAWTGGSYNSPLHF
TRBJ2-7 TRBV29-1 CSAVGGDRSRSYEQYF
TRBJ1-2 TRBV10-3 CAISEPARYGYTF
TRBJ1-6 TRBV10-1 CASRFKPGQYNSPLHF
TRBJ1-2 TRBV11-2 CASSLARDGYTF
TRBJ1-2 TRBV10-3 CAISESSSRLGGYGYTF
TRBJ2-7 TRBV15 CATSRLEGVAEQYF
TRBJ1-1 TRBV6-5 CASTRNTEAFF
TRBJ2-5 TRBV2 CASSERDRQETQYF
TRBJ1-6 TRBV6-5 CASSYDRGQGSSPLHF
TRBJ2-7 TRBV15 CATSREVAGGSYEQYF
TRBJ2-3 TRBV7-9 CASSATNGGEWDTQYF
TRBJ2-1 TRBV29-1 CSVDRTSGWGEQFF